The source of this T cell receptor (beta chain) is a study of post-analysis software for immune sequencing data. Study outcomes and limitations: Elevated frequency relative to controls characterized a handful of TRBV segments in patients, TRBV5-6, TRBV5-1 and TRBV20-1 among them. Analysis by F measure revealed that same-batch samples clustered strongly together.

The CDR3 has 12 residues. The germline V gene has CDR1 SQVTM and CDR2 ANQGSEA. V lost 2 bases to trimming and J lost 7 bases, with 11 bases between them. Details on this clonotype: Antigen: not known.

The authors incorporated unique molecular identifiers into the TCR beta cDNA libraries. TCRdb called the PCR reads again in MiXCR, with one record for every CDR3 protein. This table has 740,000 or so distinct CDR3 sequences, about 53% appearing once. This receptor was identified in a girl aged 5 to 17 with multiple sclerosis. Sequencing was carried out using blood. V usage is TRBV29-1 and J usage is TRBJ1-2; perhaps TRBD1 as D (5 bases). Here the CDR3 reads CSVEWGRFGYTF. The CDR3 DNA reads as TGCAGCGTTGAATGGGGGAGGTTTGGCTACACCTTC.